This TCR beta chain was documented in a study of cytomegalovirus exposure and HLA in healthy donors. Assay: immunoSEQ multiplex PCR; the TCRdb copy retains only in-frame clones and omits some. The data contain around 100,000 clones, 85% to 95% of them singletons. The CDR3 loop spans 14 amino acids. V was trimmed by 3 bases and J by 1 base, leaving 10 bases between them. The germline V gene has CDR1 SGDLS and CDR2 YYNGEE. This clonotype was obtained from a woman aged 18-29 years in good health and CMV-seronegative. The V call is TRBV9, the J call TRBJ1-2; D may be TRBD1 (6 bases). Sequencing was carried out using PBMCs. The CDR3 loop reads CASSGGHLNYGYTF. In DNA, the CDR3 is TGTGCCAGCAGCGGGGGACATCTTAACTATGGCTACACCTTC.